This T cell receptor (beta chain) was sequenced in a study of blood T cell repertoires in COVID-19. Looking at the study overall: The cDNA or gDNA used as material had been derived from T cells, B-cell-depleted T cells, or PBMCs.

Per the original data handling: Estimation of nucleated cell counts relied on the amplification of reference gene primers. Produced via immunoSEQ multiplex PCR; TCRdb's table is partial and in-frame only. The V and J calls and clone size were taken over from that table, and D and trimming were inferred from the DNA. The data contain about 65,000 clones, 93% of them seen just once; the ten biggest clones take up 2.9%. Sequenced sample: peripheral blood. The clonotype was recovered from a man aged 65 to 85 with active COVID-19.

CDR3: CASSRRGLAGDLDTQYF. CDR3 in DNA: TGTGCCAGCAGCCGGAGGGGACTAGCGGGGGATCTAGATACGCAGTATTTT. The V gene is TRBV11-2, the J gene TRBJ2-3; 14 bases are a match to TRBD2. CDR1 and CDR2 (germline): SGHAT, FQNNGV. With V trimmed by 5 bases and J by 5 bases, 9 bases remained unmatched. CDR3 size: 17 residues.